The sequence of this T cell receptor beta chain was determined in a study of tumor-infiltrating lymphocytes in primary liver carcinoma. The input was approximately 0.45 ug total RNA; TCR beta cDNA was made from it with a constant-region primer. Slightly modified ARM-PCR served as the procedure for the TCR beta libraries. These libraries came from three rounds of nested multiplex PCR. Each of the first two PCR rounds ran roughly 9 cycles with TRBV1-TRBV30 forward and C-beta reverse primers. MiXCR, applied by TCRdb to the multiplex PCR reads, yields one record per CDR3 protein. The sample records 80,000 or so distinct CDR3 sequences, 60% to 80% being singletons. DNA and RNA were both co-extracted from about 19-30 mg of bulk tissue that had not been sorted. CDR1 and CDR2 (germline): SQVTM, ANQGSEA. This CDR3 is 12 amino acids long.

The source is a woman aged 55-70 years with primary liver carcinoma and hepatitis B virus infection. The rearrangement uses TRBV29-1 and TRBJ2-3, with D maybe TRBD2 (6 bases). The sample taken for sequencing was liver tumor tissue from sampling region 4. Described subset: tumor region T4, right-lateral pole. Here the CDR3 DNA reads TGCAACGCGACAAAAGCGGGAGATACGCAGTATTTT. Its translation: CNATKAGDTQYF.